Ten or more counts support the clone carrying this T cell receptor (beta chain). The CDR3 is made up of 17 amino acids. V shed 0 bases and J 0 bases; nucleotides not matched to a gene: 8. Germline CDR1 SGHDT, CDR2 YYEEEE. This entry comes from a study of human T cells and chemical hapten exposure. Study context: Among samples, TCR yields varied mainly because of small differences in pooled library volume.

Sample time point: patch test 3, about 24 weeks after DPC sensitization. Treatment given: therapeutic diphenylcyclopropenone sensitization with weekly scalp DPC. Single cDNA molecules in the library carried unique molecular identifiers attached during preparation. How the authors handled the data: TCR counts had a median of approximately 87,000 per sample and spanned about 23,224 to 750,000. TCRdb reprocessed the RACE reads with MiXCR, giving one entry per CDR3 protein. Here the V and J calls rest on TCRdb's processing, not on the authors' analysis. The data show about 82,000 distinct CDR3 sequences, 11% seen once.

The clonotype originates from a woman between 50 and 59 years old with alopecia areata. Some clones in this sample may be carry-over from other donors' samples. Sequencing used whole blood, obtained in connection with sensitization to the hapten diphenylcyclopropenone (DPC). The chain joins TRBV5-6 to TRBJ1-1; 7 bases are shared with TRBD1. The CDR3 DNA reads TGTGCCAGCAGCTTGGACAGGGGTTACGGGATGAACACTGAAGCTTTCTTT. Encoded protein: CASSLDRGYGMNTEAFF.